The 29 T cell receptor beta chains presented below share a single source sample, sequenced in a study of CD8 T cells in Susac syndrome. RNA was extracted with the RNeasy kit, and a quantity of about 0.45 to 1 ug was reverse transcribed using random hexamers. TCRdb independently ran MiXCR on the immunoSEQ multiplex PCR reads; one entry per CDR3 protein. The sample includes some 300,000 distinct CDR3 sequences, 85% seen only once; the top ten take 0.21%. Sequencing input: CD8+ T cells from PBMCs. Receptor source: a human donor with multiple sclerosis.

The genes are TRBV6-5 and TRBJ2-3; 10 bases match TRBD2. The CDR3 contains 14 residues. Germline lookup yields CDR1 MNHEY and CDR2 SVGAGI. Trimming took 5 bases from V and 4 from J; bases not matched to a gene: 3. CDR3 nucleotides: TGTGCCAGCAGTATTAGCGGGAGGTCAGATACGCAGTATTTT. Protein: CASSISGRSDTQYF.

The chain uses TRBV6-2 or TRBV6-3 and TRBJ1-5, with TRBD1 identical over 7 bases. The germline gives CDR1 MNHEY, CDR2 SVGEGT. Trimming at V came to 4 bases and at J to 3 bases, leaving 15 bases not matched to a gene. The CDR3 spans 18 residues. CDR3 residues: CASSWERGLGFDNQPQHF. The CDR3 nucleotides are TGTGCCAGCAGTTGGGAGAGGGGGCTGGGATTTGACAATCAGCCCCAGCATTTT.

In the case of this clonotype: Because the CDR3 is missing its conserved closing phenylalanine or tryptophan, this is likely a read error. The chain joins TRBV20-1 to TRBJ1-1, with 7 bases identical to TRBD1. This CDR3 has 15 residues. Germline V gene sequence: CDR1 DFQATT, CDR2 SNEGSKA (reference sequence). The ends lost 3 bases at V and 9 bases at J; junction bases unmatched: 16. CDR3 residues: CSARAPEVQGIKAFL. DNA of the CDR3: TGCAGTGCTAGGGCCCCCGAAGTACAGGGGATTAAAGCTTTCCTT.

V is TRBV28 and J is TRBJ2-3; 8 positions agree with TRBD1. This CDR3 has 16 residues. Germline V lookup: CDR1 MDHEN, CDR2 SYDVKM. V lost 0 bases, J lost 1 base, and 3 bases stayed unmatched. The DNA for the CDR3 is TGTGCCAGCAGTTTATGGACAGGGGAGGGCACAGATACGCAGTATTTT. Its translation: CASSLWTGEGTDTQYF.

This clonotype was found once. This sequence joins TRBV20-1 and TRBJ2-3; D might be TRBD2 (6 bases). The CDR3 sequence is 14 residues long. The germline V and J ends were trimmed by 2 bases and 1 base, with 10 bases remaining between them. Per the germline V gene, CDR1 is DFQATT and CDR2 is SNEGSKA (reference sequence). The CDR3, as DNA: TGCAGTGCTAGAAGGCGGGGCCGCACAGATACGCAGTATTTT. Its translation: CSARRRGRTDTQYF.

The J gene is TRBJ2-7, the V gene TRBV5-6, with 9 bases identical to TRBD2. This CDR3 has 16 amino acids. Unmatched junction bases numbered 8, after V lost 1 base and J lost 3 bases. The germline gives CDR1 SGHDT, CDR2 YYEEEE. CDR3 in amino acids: CASSLSLGLAFYEQYF. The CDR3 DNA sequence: TGTGCCAGCAGCTTGTCCCTGGGACTAGCATTCTACGAGCAGTACTTC.

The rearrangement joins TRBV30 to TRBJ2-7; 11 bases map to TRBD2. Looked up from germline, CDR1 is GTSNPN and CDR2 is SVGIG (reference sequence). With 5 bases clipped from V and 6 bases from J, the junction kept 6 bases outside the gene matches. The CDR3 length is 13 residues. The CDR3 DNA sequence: TGTGCCTGGTCACTAGCGGGAGTTTCCGAGCAGTACTTC. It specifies CAWSLAGVSEQYF.

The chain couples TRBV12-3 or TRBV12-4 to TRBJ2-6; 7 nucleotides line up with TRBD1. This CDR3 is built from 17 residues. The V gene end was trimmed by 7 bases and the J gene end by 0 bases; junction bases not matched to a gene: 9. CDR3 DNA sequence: TGTGCCAGCAATCCGACAGGGATCGACTCTGGGGCCAACGTCCTGACTTTC. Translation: CASNPTGIDSGANVLTF.

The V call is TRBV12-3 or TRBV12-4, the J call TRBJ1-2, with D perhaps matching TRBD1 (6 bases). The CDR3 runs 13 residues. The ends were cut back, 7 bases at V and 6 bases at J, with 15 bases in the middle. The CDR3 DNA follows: TGTGCCAGCAAGCCTGGGACACGAGATGGCTACACCTTC. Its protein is CASKPGTRDGYTF.

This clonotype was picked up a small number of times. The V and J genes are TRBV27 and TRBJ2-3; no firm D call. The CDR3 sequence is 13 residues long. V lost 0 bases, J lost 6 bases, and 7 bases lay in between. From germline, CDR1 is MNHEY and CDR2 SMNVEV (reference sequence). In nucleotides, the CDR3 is TGTGCCAGCAGTTTATCATGGCTCGATACGCAGTATTTT. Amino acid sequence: CASSLSWLDTQYF.

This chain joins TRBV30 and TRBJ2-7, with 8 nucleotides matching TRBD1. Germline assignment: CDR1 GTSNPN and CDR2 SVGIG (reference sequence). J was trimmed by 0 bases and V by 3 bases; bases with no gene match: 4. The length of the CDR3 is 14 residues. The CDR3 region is CAWSPGQDSYEQYF. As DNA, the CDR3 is TGTGCCTGGAGCCCGGGACAGGACTCCTACGAGCAGTACTTC.

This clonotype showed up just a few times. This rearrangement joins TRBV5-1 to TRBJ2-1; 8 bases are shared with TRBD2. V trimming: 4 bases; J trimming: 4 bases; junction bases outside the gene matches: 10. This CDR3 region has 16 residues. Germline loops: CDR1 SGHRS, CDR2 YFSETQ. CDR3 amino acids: CASSHPGAGVYNEQFF. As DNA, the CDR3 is TGCGCCAGCAGCCATCCTGGAGCGGGAGTGTACAATGAGCAGTTCTTC.

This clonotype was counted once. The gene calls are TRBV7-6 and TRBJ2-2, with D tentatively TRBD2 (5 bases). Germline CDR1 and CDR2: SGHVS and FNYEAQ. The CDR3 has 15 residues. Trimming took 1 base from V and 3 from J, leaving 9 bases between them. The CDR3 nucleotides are TGTGCCAGCAGCTTAGGAGGGCAGTACACCGGGGAGCTGTTTTTT. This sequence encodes CASSLGGQYTGELFF.

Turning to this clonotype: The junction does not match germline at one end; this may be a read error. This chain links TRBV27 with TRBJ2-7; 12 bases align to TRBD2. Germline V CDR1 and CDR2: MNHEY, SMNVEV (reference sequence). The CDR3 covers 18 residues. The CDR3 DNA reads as TGTGACAGCAGTTTATCGATACCCGGACTAGCGGGAACCTACGAGCAGTACTTC. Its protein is CDSSLSIPGLAGTYEQYF.

CDR3 loop: CASSQAGYEQYF. CDR3 nucleotide sequence: TGTGCCAGCAGCCAAGCCGGGTACGAGCAGTACTTC. The chain links TRBV3-1 to TRBJ2-7; D gene ambiguous. The germline V and J ends were trimmed by 1 base and 4 bases, with 5 bases remaining between them. Germline values: CDR1 LGHDT, CDR2 YNNKEL (reference sequence). This CDR3 has 12 amino acids.

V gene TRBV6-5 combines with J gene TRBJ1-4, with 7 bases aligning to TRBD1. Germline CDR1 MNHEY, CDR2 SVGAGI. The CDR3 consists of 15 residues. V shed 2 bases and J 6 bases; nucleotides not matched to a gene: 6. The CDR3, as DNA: TGTGCCAGCAGTTACACGACAGGGCGGGATGAAAAACTGTTTTTT. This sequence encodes CASSYTTGRDEKLFF.

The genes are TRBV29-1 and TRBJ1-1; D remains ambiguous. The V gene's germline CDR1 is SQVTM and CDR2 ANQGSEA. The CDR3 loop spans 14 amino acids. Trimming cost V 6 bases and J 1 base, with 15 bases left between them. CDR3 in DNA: TGCAGCGTGAACCTCCCCGACGGGAACACTGAAGCTTTCTTT. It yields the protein CSVNLPDGNTEAFF. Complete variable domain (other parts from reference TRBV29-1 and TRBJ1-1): SAVISQKPSRDICQRGTSLTIQCQVDSQVTMMFWYRQQPGQSLTLIATANQGSEATYESGFVIDKFPISRPNLTFSTLTVSNMSPEDSSIYLCSVNLPDGNTEAFFGQGTRLTVV.

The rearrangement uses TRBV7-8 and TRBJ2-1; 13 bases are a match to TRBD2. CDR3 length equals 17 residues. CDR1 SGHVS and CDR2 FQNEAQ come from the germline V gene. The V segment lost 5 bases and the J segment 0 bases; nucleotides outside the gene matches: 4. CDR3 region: CASSPGLAGNSYNEQFF. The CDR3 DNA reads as TGTGCCAGCAGCCCGGGACTAGCGGGAAACTCCTACAATGAGCAGTTCTTC.

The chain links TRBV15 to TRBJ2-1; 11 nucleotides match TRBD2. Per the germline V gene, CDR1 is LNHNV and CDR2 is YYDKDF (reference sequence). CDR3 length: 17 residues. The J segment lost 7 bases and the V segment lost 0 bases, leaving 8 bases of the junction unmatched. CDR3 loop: CATSRDRETSGKNEQFF. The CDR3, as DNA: TGTGCCACCAGCAGAGATCGTGAGACTAGCGGGAAGAATGAGCAGTTCTTC.

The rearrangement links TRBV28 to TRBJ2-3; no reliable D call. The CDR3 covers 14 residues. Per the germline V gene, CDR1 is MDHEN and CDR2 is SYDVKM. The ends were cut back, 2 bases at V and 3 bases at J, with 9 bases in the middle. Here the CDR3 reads CASSLQSFTDTQYF. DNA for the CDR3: TGTGCCAGCAGTTTACAGAGTTTTACAGATACGCAGTATTTT.

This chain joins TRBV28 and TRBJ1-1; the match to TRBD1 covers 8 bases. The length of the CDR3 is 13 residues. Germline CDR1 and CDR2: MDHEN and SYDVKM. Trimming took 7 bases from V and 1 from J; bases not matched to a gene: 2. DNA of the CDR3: TGTGCCAGCAACCAGGGGGCGAACACTGAAGCTTTCTTT. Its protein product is CASNQGANTEAFF.

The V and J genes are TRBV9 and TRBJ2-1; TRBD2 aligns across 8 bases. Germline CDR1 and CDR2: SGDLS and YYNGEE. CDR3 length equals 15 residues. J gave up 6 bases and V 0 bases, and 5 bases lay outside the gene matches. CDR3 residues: CASSVGSGNANEQFF. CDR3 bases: TGTGCCAGCAGCGTAGGTAGCGGGAACGCCAATGAGCAGTTCTTC.

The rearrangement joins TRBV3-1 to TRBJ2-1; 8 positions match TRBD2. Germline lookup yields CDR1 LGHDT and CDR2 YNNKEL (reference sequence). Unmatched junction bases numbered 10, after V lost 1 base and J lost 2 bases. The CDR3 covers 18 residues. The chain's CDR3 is CASSQVIQRESPYNEQFF. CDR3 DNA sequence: TGTGCCAGCAGCCAAGTAATCCAGCGGGAGTCTCCCTACAATGAGCAGTTCTTC.

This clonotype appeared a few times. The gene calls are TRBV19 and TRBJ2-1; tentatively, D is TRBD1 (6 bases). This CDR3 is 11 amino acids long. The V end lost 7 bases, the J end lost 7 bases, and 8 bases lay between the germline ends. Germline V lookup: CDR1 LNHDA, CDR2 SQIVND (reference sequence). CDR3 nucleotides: TGTGCCAGTATCACAGGGAATGAGCAGTTCTTC. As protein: CASITGNEQFF.

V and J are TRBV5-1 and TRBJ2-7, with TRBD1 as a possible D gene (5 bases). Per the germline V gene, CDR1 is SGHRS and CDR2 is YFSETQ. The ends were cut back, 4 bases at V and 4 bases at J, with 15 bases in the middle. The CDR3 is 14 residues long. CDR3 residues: CASSNGPGQYEQYF. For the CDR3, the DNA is TGCGCCAGCAGCAACGGACCAGGACAATACGAGCAGTACTTC.

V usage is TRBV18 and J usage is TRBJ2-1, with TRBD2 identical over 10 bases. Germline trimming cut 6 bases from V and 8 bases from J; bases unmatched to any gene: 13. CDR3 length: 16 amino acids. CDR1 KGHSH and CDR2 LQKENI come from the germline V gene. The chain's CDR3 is CASSPSLAGVPHEQFF. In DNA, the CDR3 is TGTGCCAGCTCCCCTTCCCTAGCGGGAGTTCCCCATGAGCAGTTCTTC.

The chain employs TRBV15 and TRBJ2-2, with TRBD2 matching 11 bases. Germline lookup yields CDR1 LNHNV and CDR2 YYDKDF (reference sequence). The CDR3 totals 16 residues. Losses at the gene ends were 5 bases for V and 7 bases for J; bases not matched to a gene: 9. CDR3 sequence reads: CATSSGLAGVGGELFF. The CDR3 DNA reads TGTGCCACCAGCTCTGGACTAGCGGGCGTCGGCGGGGAGCTGTTTTTT.

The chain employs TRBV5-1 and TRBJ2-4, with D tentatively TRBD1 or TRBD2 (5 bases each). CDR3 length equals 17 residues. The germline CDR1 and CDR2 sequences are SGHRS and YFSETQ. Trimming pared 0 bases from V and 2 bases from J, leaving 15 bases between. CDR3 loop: CASSLDPEPGPKNIQYF. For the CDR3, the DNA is TGCGCCAGCAGCTTGGATCCAGAGCCGGGACCCAAAAACATTCAGTACTTC. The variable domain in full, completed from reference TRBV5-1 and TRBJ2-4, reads KAGVTQTPRYLIKTRGQQVTLSCSPISGHRSVSWYQQTPGQGLQFLFEYFSETQRNKGNFPGRFSGRQFSNSRSEMNVSTLELGDSALYLCASSLDPEPGPKNIQYFGAGTRLSVL.

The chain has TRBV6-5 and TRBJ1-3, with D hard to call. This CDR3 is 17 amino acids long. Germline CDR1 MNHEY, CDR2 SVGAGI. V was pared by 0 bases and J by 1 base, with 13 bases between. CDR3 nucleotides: TGTGCCAGCAGTTACTCAGGTTCTGGAGGATCTGGAAACACCATATATTTT. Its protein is CASSYSGSGGSGNTIYF.